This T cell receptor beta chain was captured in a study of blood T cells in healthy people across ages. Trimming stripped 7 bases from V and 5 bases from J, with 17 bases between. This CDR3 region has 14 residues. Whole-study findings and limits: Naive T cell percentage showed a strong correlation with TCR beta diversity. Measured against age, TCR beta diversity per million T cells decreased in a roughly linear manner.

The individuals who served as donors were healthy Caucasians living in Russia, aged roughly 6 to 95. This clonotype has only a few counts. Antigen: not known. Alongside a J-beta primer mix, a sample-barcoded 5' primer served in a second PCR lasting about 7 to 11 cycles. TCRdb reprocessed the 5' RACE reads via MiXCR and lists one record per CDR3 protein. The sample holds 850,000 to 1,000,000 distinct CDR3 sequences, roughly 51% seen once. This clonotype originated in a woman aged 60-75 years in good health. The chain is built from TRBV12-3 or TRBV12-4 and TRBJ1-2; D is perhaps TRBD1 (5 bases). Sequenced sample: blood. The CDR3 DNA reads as TGTGCCAGCACCCCAGGGTCCGGAGTGTATGGCTACACCTTC. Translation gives CASTPGSGVYGYTF.